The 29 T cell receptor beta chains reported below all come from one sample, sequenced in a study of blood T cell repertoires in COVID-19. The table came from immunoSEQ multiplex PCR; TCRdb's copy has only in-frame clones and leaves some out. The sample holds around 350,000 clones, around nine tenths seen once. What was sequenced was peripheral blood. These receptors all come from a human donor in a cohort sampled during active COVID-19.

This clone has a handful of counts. The CDR3: CASSLGAGNNYGYTF. The CDR3 DNA reads as TGTGCCAGCAGCTTGGGGGCAGGCAACAACTATGGCTACACCTTC. The chain links TRBV5-6 to TRBJ1-2, with D unclear. V lost 0 bases, J lost 2 bases, and 11 bases lay in between. The CDR3 loop spans 15 amino acids. The germline CDR1 and CDR2 sequences are SGHDT and YYEEEE.

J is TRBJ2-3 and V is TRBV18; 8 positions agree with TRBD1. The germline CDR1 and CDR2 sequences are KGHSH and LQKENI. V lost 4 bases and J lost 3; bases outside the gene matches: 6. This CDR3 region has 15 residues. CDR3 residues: CASSLGTGLTDTQYF. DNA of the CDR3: TGTGCCAGCTCACTTGGGACAGGATTGACAGATACGCAGTATTTT.

CDR3 amino acids: CASRLRDRGLQETQYF. CDR3 coding DNA: TGTGCCAGCAGACTCCGGGACAGAGGTCTCCAAGAGACCCAGTACTTC. The rearrangement links TRBV5-6 to TRBJ2-5; 7 positions agree with TRBD1. Germline V gene lookup returns CDR1 SGHDT and CDR2 YYEEEE. The CDR3 spans 16 residues. V trimming: 5 bases; J trimming: 1 base; junction bases outside the gene matches: 11.

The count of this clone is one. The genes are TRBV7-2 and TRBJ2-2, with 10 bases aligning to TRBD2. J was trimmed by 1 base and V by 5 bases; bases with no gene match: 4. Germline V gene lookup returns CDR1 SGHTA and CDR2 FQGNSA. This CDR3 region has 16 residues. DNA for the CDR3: TGTGCCAGCAGCGTGGGACTAGCGTTGAACACCGGGGAGCTGTTTTTT. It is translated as CASSVGLALNTGELFF.

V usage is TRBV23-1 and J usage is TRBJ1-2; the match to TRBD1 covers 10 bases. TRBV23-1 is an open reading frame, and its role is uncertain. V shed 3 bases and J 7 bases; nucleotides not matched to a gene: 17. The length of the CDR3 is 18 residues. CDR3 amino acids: CASSHLPGQGRFYCGYTF. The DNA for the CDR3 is TGCGCCAGCAGTCATTTACCGGGACAGGGGCGTTTCTACTGTGGCTACACCTTC.

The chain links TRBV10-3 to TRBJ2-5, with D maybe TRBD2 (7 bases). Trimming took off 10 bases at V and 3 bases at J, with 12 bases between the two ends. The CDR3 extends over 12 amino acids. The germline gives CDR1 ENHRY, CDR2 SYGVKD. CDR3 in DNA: TGTGCCACCCAAGGGGGGGAAGAGACCCAGTACTTC. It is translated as CATQGGEETQYF.

CDR3 sequence: CSASDRLTTDTQYF. The CDR3 DNA reads as TGCAGTGCTAGTGACAGACTAACCACAGATACGCAGTATTTT. The V gene is TRBV20-1, the J gene TRBJ2-3; D could derive from TRBD1 or TRBD2 (5 bases each). The CDR3 spans 14 residues. V dropped 3 bases and J dropped 2 bases, with 12 bases sitting between them. CDR1 and CDR2 (germline): DFQATT, SNEGSKA (reference sequence).

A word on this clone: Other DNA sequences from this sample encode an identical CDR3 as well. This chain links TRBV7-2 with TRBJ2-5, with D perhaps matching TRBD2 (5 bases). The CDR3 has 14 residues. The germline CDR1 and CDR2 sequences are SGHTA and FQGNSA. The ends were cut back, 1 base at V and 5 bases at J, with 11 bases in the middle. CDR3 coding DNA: TGTGCCAGCAGCTTAGTGGCTCTAGCCGAGACCCAGTACTTC. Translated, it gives CASSLVALAETQYF.

CDR3 in amino acids: CASIGNREGNYGYTF. In DNA, the CDR3 is TGTGCCAGCATAGGGAACAGGGAGGGAAACTATGGCTACACCTTC. The chain carries TRBV2 and TRBJ1-2; the D gene is possibly TRBD1 (6 bases). This CDR3 region has 15 residues. The V gene lost 7 bases and the J gene lost 2 bases, with 17 bases spanning the gap. Germline V gives CDR1 SNHLY, CDR2 FYNNEI.

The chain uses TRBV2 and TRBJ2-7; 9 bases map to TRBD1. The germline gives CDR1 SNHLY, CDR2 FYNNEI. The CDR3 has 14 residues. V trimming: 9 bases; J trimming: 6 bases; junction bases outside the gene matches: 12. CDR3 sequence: CARGDGQGRGEQYF. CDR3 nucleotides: TGTGCCAGAGGAGACGGACAGGGGCGAGGCGAGCAGTACTTC. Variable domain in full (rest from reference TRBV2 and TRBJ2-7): EPEVTQTPSHQVTQMGQEVILRCVPISNHLYFYWYRQILGQKVEFLVSFYNNEISEKSEIFDDQFSVERPDGSNFTLKIRSTKLEDSAMYFCARGDGQGRGEQYFGPGTRLTVT.

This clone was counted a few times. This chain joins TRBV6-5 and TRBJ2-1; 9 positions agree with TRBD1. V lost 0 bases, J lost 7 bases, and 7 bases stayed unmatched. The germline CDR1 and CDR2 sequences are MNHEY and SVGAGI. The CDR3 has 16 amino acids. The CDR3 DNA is TGTGCCAGCAGTTACTCGACAGGGGGTGCTTGGAATGAGCAGTTCTTC. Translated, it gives CASSYSTGGAWNEQFF.

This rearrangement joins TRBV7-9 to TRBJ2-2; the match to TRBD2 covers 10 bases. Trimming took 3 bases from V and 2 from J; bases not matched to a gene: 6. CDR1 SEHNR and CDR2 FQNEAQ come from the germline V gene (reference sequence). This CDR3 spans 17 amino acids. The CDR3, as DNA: TGTGCCAGCAGCTTTCCTAGCGGGGGCCGTAACACCGGGGAGCTGTTTTTT. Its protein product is CASSFPSGGRNTGELFF. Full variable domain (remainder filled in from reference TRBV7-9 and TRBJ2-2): DTGVSQNPRHKITKRGQNVTFRCDPISEHNRLYWYRQTLGQGPEFLTYFQNEAQLEKSRLLSDRFSAERPKGSFSTLEIQRTEQGDSAMYLCASSFPSGGRNTGELFFGEGSRLTVL.

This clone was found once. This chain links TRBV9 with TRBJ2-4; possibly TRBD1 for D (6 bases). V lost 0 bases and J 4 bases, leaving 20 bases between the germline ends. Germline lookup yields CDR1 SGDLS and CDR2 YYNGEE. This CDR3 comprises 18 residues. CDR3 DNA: TGTGCCAGCAGCGTAGAGGCGTCCGAAACAGGGTCGAAAAACATTCAGTACTTC. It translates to CASSVEASETGSKNIQYF.

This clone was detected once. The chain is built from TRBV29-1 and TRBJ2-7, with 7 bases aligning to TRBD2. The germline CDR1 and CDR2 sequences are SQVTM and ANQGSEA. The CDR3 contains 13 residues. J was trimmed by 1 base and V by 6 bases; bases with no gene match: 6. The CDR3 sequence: CSVHDGGSYEQYF. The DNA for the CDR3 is TGCAGCGTCCACGACGGGGGGTCCTACGAGCAGTACTTC.

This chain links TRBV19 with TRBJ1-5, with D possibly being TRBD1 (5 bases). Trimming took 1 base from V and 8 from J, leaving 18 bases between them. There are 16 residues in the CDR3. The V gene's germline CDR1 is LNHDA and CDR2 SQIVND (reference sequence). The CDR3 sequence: CASSIGSWGESEPQHF. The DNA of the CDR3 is TGTGCCAGTAGTATAGGGTCCTGGGGGGAGTCGGAGCCCCAGCATTTT.

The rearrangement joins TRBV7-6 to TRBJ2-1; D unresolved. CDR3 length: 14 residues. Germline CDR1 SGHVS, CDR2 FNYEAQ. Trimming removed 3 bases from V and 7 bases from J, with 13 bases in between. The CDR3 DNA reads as TGTGCCAGCAGCTTGGAGCTATCCGCGAATGAGCAGTTCTTC. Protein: CASSLELSANEQFF. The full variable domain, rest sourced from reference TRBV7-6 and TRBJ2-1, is GAGVSQSPRYKVTKRGQDVALRCDPISGHVSLYWYRQALGQGPEFLTYFNYEAQQDKSGLPNDRFSAERPEGSISTLTIQRTEQRDSAMYRCASSLELSANEQFFGPGTRLTVL.

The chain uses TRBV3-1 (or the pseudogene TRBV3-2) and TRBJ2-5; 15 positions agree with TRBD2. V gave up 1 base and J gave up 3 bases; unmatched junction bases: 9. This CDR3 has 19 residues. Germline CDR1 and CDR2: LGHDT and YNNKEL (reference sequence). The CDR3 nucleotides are TGTGCCAGCAGCCAAGGGACTAGCGGGAGGGCGGCCATGGAAGAGACCCAGTACTTC. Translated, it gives CASSQGTSGRAAMEETQYF.

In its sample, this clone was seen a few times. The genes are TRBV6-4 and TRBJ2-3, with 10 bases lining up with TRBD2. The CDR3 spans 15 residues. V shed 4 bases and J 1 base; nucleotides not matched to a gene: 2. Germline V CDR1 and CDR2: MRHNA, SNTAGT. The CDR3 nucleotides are TGTGCCAGCAGTGTGGGGACTAGCGGCACAGATACGCAGTATTTT. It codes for CASSVGTSGTDTQYF.

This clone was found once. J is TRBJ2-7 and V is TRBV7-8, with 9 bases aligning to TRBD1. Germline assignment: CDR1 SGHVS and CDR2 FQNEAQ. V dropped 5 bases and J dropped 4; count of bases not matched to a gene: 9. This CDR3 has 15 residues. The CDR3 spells CASSQWTGALYEQYF. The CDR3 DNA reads TGTGCCAGCAGCCAGTGGACAGGGGCTCTTTACGAGCAGTACTTC.

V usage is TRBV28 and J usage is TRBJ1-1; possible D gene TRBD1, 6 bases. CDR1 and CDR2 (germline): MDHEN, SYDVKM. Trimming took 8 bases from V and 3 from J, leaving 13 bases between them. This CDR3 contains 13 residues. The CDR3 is CASPGEGDTEAFF. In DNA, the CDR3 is TGTGCCAGCCCCGGGGAGGGGGACACTGAAGCTTTCTTT.

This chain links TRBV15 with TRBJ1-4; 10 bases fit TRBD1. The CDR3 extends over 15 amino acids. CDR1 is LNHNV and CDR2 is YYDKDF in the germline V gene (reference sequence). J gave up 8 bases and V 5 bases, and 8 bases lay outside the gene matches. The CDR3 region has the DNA TGTGCCACCAGCGGGGGGACAGGGGTTCAAGAAAAACTGTTTTTT. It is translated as CATSGGTGVQEKLFF.

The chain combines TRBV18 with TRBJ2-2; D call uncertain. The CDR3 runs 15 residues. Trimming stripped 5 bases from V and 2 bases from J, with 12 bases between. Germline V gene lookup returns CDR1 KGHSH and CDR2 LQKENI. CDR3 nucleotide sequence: TGTGCCAGCTCAACCGGAGTAGATAACACCGGGGAGCTGTTTTTT. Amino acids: CASSTGVDNTGELFF. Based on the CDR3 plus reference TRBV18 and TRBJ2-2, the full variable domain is NAGVMQNPRHLVRRRGQEARLRCSPMKGHSHVYWYRQLPEEGLKFMVYLQKENIIDESGMPKERFSAEFPKEGPSILRIQQVVRGDSAAYFCASSTGVDNTGELFFGEGSRLTVL.

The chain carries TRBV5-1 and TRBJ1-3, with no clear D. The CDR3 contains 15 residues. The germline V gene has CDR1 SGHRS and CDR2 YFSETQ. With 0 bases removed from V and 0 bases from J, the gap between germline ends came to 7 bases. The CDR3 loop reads CASSLEAVSGNTIYF. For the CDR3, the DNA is TGCGCCAGCAGCTTGGAAGCCGTCTCTGGAAACACCATATATTTT.

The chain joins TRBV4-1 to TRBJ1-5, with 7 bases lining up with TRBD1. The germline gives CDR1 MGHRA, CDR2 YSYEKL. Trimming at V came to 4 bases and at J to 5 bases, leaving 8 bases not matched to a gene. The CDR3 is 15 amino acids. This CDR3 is CASSLQFQGDQPQHF. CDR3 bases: TGCGCCAGCAGCCTCCAATTTCAGGGGGATCAGCCCCAGCATTTT.

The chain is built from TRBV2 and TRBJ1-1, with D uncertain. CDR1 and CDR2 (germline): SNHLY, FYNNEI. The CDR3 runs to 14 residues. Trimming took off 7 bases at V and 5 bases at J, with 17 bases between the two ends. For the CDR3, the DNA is TGTGCCAGCAAAGAGGGATCGGTGAGGACTGAAGCTTTCTTT. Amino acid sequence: CASKEGSVRTEAFF. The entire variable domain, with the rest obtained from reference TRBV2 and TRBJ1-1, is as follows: EPEVTQTPSHQVTQMGQEVILRCVPISNHLYFYWYRQILGQKVEFLVSFYNNEISEKSEIFDDQFSVERPDGSNFTLKIRSTKLEDSAMYFCASKEGSVRTEAFFGQGTRLTVV.

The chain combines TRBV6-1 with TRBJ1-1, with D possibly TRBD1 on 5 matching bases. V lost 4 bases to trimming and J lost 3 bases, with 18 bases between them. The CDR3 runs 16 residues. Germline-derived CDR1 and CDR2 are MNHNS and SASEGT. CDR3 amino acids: CASSARLDTSYTEAFF. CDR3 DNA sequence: TGTGCCAGCAGTGCCCGCCTGGACACAAGTTACACTGAAGCTTTCTTT.

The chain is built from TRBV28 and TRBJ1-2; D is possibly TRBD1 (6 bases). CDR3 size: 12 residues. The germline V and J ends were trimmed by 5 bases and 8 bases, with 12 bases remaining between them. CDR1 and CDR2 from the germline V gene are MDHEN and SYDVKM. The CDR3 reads CASSLQGRGYTF. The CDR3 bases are TGTGCCAGCAGTCTACAGGGTCGGGGCTACACCTTC.

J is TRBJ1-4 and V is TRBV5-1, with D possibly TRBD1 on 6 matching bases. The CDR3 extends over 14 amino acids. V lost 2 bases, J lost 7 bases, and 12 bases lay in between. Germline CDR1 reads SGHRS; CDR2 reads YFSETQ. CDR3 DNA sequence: TGCGCCAGCAGCTTCCGGGACAAGGGTGAAAAACTGTTTTTT. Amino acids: CASSFRDKGEKLFF.

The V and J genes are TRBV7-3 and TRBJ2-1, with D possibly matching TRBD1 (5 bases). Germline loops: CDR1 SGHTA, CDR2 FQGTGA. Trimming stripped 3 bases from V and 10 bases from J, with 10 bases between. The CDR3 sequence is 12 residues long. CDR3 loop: CASSFQRGEQFF. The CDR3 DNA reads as TGTGCCAGCAGCTTCCAAAGGGGCGAGCAGTTCTTC.